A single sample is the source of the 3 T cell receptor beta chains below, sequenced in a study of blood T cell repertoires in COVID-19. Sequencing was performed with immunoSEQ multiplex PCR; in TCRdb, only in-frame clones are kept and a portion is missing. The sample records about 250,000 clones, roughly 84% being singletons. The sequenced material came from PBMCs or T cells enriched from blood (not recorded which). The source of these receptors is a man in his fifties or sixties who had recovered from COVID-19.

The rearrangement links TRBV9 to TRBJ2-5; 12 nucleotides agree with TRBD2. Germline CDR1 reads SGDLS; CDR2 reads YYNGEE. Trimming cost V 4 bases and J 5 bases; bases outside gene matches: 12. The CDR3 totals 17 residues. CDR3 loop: CASSPSGRVILEETQYF. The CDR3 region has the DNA TGTGCCAGCAGCCCTAGCGGGAGGGTCATTTTGGAGGAGACCCAGTACTTC.

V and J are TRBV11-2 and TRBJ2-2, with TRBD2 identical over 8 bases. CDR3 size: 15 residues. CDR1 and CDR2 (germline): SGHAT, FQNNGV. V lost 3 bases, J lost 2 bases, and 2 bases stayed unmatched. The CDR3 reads CASSFGGVNTGELFF. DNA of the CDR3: TGTGCCAGCAGCTTCGGGGGGGTTAACACCGGGGAGCTGTTTTTT.

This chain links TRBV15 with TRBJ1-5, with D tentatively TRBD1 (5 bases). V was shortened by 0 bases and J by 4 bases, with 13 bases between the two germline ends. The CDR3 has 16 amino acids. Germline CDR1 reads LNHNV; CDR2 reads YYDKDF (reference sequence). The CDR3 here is CATSRDAAGANQPQHF. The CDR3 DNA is TGTGCCACCAGCAGAGATGCGGCTGGGGCTAATCAGCCCCAGCATTTT.